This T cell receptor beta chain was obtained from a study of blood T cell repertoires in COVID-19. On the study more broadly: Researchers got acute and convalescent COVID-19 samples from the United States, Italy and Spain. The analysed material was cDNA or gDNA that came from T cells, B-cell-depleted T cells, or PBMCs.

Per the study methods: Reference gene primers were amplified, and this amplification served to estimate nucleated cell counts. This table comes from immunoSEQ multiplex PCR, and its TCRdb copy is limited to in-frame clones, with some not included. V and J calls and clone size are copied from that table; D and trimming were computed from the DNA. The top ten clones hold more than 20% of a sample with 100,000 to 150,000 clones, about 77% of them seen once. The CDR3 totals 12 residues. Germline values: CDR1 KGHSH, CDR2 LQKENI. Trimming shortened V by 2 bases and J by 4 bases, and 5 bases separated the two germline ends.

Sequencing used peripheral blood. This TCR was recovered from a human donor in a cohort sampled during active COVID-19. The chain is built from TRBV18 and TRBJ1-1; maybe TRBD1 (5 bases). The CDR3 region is CASSPDSTEAFF. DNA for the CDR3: TGTGCCAGCTCACCAGACAGCACTGAAGCTTTCTTT.